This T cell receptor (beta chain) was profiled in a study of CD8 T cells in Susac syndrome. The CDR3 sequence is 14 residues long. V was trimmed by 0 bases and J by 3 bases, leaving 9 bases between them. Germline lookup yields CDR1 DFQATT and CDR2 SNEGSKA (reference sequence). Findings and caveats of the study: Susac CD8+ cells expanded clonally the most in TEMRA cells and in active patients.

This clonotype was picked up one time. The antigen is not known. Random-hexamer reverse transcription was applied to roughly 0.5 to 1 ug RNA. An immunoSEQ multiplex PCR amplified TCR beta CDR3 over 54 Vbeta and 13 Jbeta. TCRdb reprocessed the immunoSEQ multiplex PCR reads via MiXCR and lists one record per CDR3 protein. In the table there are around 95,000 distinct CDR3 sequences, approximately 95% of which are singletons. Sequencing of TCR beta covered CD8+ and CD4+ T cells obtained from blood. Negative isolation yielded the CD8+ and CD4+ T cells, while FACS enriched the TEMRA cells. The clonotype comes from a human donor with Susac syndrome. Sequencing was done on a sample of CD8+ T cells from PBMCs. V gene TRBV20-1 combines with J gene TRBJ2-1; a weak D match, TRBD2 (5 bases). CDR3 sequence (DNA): TGCAGTGCTAGAGAAAGAGCGGACTACAATGAGCAGTTCTTC. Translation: CSARERADYNEQFF.